This T cell receptor (beta chain) comes out of a study of blood T cell repertoires in COVID-19. Turning to the study itself: The samples span acute and convalescent COVID-19 from the United States, Italy and Spain. PBMCs, B-cell-depleted T cells, or T cells were the source of the cDNA or gDNA that made up the material.

This clone was counted a single time. As handled by the study authors: Reference gene primer amplification gave estimated nucleated cell counts. TCRdb's table, derived via immunoSEQ multiplex PCR, lists solely in-frame clones and lacks some. The DNA was the basis for D and trimming; V, J and clone size are from that table. The sample lists about 150,000 clones; 84% were seen once. There are 11 residues in the CDR3. The germline V gene encodes CDR1 SNHLY and CDR2 FYNNEI. Trimming took off 7 bases at V and 6 bases at J, with 6 bases between the two ends. Sequenced: peripheral blood. The chain carries TRBV2 and TRBJ2-2, with D uncertain. This clonotype originated in an older man with acute or convalescent COVID-19. The DNA of the CDR3 is TGTGCCAGCATATCTGCCGGGGAGCTGTTTTTT. Translated, it gives CASISAGELFF.